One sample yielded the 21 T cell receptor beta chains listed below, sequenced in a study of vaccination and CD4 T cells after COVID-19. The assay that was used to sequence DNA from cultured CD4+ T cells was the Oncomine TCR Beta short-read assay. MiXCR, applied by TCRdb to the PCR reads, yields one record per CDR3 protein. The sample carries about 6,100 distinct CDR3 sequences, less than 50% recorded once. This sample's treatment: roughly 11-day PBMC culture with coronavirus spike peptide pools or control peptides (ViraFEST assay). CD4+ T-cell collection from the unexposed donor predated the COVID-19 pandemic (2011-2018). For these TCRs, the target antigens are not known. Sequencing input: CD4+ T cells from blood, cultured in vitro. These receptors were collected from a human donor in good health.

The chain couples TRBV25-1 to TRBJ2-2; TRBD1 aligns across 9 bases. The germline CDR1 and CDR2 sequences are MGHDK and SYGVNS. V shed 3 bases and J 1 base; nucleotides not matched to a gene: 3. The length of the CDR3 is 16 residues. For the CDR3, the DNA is TGTGCCAGCAGTGACCCGGGACAGGGGAACACCGGGGAGCTGTTTTTT. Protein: CASSDPGQGNTGELFF.

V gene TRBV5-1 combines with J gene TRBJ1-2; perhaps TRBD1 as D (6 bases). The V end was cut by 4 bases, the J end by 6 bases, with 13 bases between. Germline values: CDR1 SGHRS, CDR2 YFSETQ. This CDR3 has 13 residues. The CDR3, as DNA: TGCGCCAGCAGCCCGGGGACACTTGATGGCTACACCTTC. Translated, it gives CASSPGTLDGYTF.

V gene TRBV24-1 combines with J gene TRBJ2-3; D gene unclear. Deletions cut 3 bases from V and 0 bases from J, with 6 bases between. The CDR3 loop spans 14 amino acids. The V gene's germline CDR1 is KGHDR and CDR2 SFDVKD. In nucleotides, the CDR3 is TGTGCCACCAGTGATCCCAGTAGCACAGATACGCAGTATTTT. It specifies CATSDPSSTDTQYF.

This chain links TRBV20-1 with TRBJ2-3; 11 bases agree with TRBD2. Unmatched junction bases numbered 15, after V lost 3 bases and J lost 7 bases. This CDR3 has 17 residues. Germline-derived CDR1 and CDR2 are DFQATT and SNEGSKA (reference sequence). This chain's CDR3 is CSASLSWFSSGGNTQYF. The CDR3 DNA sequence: TGCAGTGCTAGTTTATCGTGGTTTTCTAGCGGGGGGAATACGCAGTATTTT.

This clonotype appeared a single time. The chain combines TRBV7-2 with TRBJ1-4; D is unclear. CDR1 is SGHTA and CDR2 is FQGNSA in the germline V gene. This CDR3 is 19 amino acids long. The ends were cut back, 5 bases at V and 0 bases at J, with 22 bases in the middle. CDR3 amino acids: CASSATDGFQAATNEKLFF. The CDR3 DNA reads TGTGCCAGCAGCGCCACGGACGGATTTCAGGCGGCAACTAATGAAAAACTGTTTTTT. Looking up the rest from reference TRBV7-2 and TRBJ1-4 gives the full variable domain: GAGVSQSPSNKVTEKGKDVELRCDPISGHTALYWYRQSLGQGLEFLIYFQGNSAPDKSGLPSDRFSAERTGGSVSTLTIQRTQQEDSAVYLCASSATDGFQAATNEKLFFGSGTQLSVL.

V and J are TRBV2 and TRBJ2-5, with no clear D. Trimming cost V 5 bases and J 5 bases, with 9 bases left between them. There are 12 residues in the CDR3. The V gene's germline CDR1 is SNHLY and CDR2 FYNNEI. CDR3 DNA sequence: TGTGCCAGCAGTCAGAGTTGGGAGACCCAGTACTTC. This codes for CASSQSWETQYF.

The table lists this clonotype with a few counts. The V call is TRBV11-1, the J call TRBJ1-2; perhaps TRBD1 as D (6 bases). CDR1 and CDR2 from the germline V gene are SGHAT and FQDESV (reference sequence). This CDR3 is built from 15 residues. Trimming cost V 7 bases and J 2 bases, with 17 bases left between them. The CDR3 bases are TGTGCCAGCACCCCTGGACAGAGAACGAACTATGGCTACACCTTC. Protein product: CASTPGQRTNYGYTF.

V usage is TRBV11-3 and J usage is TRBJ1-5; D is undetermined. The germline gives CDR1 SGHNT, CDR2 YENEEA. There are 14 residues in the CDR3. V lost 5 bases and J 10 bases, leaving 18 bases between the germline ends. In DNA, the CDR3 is TGTGCCAGCAGCCAGAAACGAAGCTGGGAACCCCAGCATTTT. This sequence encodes CASSQKRSWEPQHF.

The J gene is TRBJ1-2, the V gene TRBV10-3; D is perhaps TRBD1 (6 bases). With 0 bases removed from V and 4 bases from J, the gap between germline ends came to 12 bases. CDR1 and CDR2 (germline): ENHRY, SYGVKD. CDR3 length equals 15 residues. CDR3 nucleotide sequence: TGTGCCATCAGTGAGTCTGCGGACAGCGGCTATGGCTACACCTTC. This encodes CAISESADSGYGYTF.

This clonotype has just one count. The CDR3 DNA sequence: TGTGCCACAAGACAGGGGGGGACCCAGTACTTC. It yields the protein CATRQGGTQYF. V is TRBV19 and J is TRBJ2-5; 9 bases are a match to TRBD1. Germline CDR1 reads LNHDA; CDR2 reads SQIVND (reference sequence). Trimming cost V 10 bases and J 7 bases; bases outside gene matches: 4. CDR3 length: 11 amino acids.

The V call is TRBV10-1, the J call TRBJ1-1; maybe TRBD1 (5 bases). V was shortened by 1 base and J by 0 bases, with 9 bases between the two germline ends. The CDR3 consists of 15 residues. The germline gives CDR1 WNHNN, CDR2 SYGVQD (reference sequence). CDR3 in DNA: TGCGCCAGCAGTGAGTATCGACAGATGAACACTGAAGCTTTCTTT. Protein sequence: CASSEYRQMNTEAFF.

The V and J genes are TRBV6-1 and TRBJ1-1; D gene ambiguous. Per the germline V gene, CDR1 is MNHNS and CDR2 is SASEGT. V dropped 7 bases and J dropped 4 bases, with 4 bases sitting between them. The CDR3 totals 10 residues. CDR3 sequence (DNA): TGTGCCAGCACGGGCACTGAAGCTTTCTTT. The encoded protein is CASTGTEAFF.

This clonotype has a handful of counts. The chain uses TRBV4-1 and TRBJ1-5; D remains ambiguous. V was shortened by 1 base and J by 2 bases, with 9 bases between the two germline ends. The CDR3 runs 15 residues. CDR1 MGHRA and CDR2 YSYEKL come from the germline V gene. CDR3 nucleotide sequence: TGCGCCAGCAGCCAAGGGACTGACCGCAATCAGCCCCAGCATTTT. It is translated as CASSQGTDRNQPQHF.

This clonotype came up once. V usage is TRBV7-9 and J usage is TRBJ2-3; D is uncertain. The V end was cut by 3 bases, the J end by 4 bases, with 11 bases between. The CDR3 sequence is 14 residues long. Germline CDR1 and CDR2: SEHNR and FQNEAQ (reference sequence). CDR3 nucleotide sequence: TGTGCCAGCAGCTTCCGTCAAAGGGCAGATACGCAGTATTTT. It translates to CASSFRQRADTQYF. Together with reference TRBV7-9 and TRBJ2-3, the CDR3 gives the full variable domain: DTGVSQNPRHKITKRGQNVTFRCDPISEHNRLYWYRQTLGQGPEFLTYFQNEAQLEKSRLLSDRFSAERPKGSFSTLEIQRTEQGDSAMYLCASSFRQRADTQYFGPGTRLTVL.

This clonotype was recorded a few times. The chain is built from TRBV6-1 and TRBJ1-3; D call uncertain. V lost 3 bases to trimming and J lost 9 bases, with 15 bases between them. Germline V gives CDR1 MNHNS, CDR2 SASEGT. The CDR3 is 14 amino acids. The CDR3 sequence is CASSEAAGSGTIYF. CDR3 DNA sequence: TGTGCCAGCAGTGAGGCGGCGGGGTCAGGCACCATATATTTT.

The CDR3 loop is CASSLTVADYGYTF. CDR3 bases: TGTGCCAGCAGCTTGACAGTTGCGGACTATGGCTACACCTTC. The V gene is TRBV5-4, the J gene TRBJ1-2; D remains unclear. V was shortened by 1 base and J by 3 bases, with 10 bases between the two germline ends. This CDR3 contains 14 residues. Per the germline V gene, CDR1 is SGHNT and CDR2 is YYREEE (reference sequence). Full variable domain (missing parts from reference TRBV5-4 and TRBJ1-2): ETGVTQSPTHLIKTRGQQVTLRCSSQSGHNTVSWYQQALGQGPQFIFQYYREEENGRGNFPPRFSGLQFPNYSSELNVNALELDDSALYLCASSLTVADYGYTFGSGTRLTVV.

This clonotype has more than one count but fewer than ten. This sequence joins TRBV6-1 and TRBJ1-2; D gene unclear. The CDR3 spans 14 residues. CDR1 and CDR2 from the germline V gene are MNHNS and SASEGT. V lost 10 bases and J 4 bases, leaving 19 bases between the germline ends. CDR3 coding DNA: TGTGCCACCAAGTCACTTCAAGTTTCCTATGGCTACACCTTC. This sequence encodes CATKSLQVSYGYTF.

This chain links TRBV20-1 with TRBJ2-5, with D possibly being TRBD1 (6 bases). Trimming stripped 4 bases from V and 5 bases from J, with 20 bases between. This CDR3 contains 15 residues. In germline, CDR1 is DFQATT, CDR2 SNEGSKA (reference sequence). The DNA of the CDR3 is TGCAGTGCTACAACAGGGCATCTGGTTAGGGAGACCCAGTACTTC. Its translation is CSATTGHLVRETQYF.

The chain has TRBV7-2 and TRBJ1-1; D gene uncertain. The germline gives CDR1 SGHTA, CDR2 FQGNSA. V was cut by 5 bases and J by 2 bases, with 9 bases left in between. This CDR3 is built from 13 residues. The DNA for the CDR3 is TGTGCCAGCAGCCCAAGCGTTAACACTGAAGCTTTCTTT. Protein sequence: CASSPSVNTEAFF.

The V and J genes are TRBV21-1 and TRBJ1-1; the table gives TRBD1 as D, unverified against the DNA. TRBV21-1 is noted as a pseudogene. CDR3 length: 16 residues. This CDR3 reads CASSKDEDRMNTEAFF. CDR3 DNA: TGTGCCAGCAGCAAAGACGAGGACAGGATGAACACTGAAGCTTTCTTT.

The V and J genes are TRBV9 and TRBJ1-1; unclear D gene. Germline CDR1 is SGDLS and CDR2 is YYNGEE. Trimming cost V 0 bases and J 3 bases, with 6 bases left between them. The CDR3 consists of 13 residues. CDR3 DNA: TGTGCCAGCAGCGTAGCGTGGGACACTGAAGCTTTCTTT. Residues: CASSVAWDTEAFF.